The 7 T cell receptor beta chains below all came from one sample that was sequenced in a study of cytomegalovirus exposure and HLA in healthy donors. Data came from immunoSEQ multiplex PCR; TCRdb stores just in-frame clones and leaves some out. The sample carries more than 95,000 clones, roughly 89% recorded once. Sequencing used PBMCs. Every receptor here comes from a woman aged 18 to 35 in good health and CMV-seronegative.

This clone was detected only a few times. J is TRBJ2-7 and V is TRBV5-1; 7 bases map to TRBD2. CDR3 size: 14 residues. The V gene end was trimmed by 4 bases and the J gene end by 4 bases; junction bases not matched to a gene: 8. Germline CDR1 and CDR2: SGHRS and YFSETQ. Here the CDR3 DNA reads TGCGCCAGCAGCAGACGGGAGGCCCCGTACGAGCAGTACTTC. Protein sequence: CASSRREAPYEQYF.

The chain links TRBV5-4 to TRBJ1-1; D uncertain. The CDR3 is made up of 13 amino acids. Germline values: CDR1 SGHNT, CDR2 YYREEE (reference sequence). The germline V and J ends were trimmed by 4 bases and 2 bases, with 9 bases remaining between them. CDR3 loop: CASSQDTNTEAFF. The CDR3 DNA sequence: TGTGCCAGCAGCCAAGACACCAACACTGAAGCTTTCTTT.

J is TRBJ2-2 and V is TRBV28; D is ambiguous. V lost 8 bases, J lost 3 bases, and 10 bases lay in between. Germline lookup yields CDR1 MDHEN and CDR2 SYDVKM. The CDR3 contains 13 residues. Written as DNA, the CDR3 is TGTGCCAGCTTCTACGTGGACACCGGGGAGCTGTTTTTT. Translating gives CASFYVDTGELFF.

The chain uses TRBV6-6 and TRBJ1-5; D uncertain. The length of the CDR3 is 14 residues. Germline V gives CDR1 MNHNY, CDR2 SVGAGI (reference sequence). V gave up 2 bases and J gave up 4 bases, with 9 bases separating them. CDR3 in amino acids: CASSYGAGNQPQHF. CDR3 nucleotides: TGTGCCAGCAGTTACGGCGCGGGGAATCAGCCCCAGCATTTT.

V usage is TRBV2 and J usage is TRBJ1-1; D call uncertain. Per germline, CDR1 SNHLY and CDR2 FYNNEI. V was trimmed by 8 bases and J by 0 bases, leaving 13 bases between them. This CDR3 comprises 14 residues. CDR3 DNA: TGTGCCAGCGAATCTGGAGGAATGAACACTGAAGCTTTCTTT. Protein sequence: CASESGGMNTEAFF. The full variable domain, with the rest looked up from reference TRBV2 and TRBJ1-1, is EPEVTQTPSHQVTQMGQEVILRCVPISNHLYFYWYRQILGQKVEFLVSFYNNEISEKSEIFDDQFSVERPDGSNFTLKIRSTKLEDSAMYFCASESGGMNTEAFFGQGTRLTVV.

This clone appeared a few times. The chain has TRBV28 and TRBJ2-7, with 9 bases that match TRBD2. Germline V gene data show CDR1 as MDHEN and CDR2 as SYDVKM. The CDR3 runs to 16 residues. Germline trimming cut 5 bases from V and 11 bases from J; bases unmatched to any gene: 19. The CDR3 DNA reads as TGTGCCAGCAGTCCAACACCAAGACTAGCGGTAGGCCTTGAGTACTTC. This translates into CASSPTPRLAVGLEYF.

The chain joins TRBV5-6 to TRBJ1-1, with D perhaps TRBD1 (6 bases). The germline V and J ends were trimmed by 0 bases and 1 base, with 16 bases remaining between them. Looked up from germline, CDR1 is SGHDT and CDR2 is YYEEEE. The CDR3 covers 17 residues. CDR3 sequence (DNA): TGTGCCAGCAGCTTGGCAGGGGTAGGGGGTGGGAACACTGAAGCTTTCTTT. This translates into CASSLAGVGGGNTEAFF.